This entry is about one TCR beta chain. Its antigen is undetermined. The data were obtained in a study of T cell responses to AZD1222 COVID-19 vaccine. Overall study findings and caveats: Seropositive status at baseline applied to only six AZD1222 recipients. The study found vaccine-associated CD4 TCRs spanning spike, dominant at 160-218 and 743-854. Sampling captured repertoires only after the peak T cell response.

The data were produced by immunoSEQ multiplex PCR, yet TCRdb's version contains in-frame clones alone and is incomplete. The table has some 120,000 clones, 70% to 90% seen once. The receptor's source is an adult in good health. The sequencing used peripheral blood, collected on day 0 of AZD1222 vaccination.

The CDR3 DNA follows: TGTGCCAGCAGCTTCCCGTCTTTCAGGAATGAGCAGTTCTTC. Translated, it gives CASSFPSFRNEQFF. The chain recombines TRBV7-8 with TRBJ2-1; the D is unclear. The CDR3 spans 14 residues. CDR1 and CDR2 (germline): SGHVS, FQNEAQ. The V end lost 3 bases, the J end lost 7 bases, and 13 bases lay between the germline ends.